The next 4 T cell receptor beta chains were all read from a single sample in a study of response to subunit inactivated influenza vaccine. One entry per CDR3 protein results from TCRdb running MiXCR on the RT-PCR reads. Of hundreds of thousands of distinct CDR3 sequences listed, 11% to 15% are singletons. The sequences come from PBMCs from blood, collected 14 to 15 days before vaccination. These TCRs come from a man in his fifties who received an inactivated influenza vaccine.

The rearrangement uses TRBV4-2 and TRBJ1-4; D might be TRBD1 (5 bases). CDR1 LGHNA and CDR2 YNFKEQ come from the germline V gene. This CDR3 has 16 amino acids. The V gene lost 0 bases and the J gene lost 3 bases, with 11 bases spanning the gap. CDR3 nucleotide sequence: TGTGCCAGCAGCCAAGACAGGGTGGAAGCTAATGAAAAACTGTTTTTT. It encodes CASSQDRVEANEKLFF.

The chain employs TRBV4-1 and TRBJ2-5; no clear D. The CDR3 extends over 15 amino acids. CDR1 and CDR2 (germline): MGHRA, YSYEKL. V lost 4 bases, J lost 2 bases, and 14 bases lay in between. CDR3 in amino acids: CASSRIQYSQETQYF. CDR3 nucleotides: TGCGCCAGCAGCCGTATACAGTACTCACAAGAGACCCAGTACTTC.

This clonotype was detected ten times or more. The J gene is TRBJ2-7, the V gene TRBV12-3 or TRBV12-4; 11 bases agree with TRBD1. The CDR3 has 13 residues. The J segment lost 4 bases and the V segment lost 6 bases, leaving 2 bases of the junction unmatched. The CDR3 protein is CASRRDRGYEQYF. Written as DNA, the CDR3 is TGTGCCAGCAGGCGGGACAGGGGGTACGAGCAGTACTTC.

This clonotype appeared a few times. The chain employs TRBV28 and TRBJ2-5; 8 bases align to TRBD2. The V and J ends lost 3 bases and 2 bases, in that order; junction bases with no gene match: 11. In germline, CDR1 is MDHEN, CDR2 SYDVKM. The CDR3 has 17 residues. CDR3 region: CASSFGFGGGSQETQYF. CDR3 in DNA: TGTGCCAGCAGTTTCGGGTTCGGGGGGGGATCTCAAGAGACCCAGTACTTC.